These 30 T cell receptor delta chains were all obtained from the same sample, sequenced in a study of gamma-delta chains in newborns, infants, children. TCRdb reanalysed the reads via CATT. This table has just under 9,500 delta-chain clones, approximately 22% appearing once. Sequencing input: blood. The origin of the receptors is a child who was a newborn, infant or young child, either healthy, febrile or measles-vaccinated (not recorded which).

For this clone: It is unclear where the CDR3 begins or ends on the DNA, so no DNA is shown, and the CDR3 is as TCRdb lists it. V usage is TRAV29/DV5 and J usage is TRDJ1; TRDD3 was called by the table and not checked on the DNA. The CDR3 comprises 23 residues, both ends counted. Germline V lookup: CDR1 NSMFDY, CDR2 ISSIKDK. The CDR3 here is CSVPLCSKENSLPPDWRVGKLIF.

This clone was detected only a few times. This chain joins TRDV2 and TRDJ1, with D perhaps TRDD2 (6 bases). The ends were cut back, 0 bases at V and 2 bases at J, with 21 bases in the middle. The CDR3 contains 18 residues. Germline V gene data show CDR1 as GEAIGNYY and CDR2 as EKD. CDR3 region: CACDTLSYGTGLTDKLIF. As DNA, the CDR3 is TGTGCCTGTGACACCCTCTCCTACGGTACTGGCTTAACCGATAAACTCATCTTT.

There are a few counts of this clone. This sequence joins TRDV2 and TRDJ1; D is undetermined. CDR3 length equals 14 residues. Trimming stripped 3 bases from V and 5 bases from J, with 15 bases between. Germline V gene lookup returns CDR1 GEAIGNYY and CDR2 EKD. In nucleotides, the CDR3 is TGTGCCTGTGACGAGGTAGTTCTAGCGGATAAACTCATCTTT. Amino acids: CACDEVVLADKLIF.

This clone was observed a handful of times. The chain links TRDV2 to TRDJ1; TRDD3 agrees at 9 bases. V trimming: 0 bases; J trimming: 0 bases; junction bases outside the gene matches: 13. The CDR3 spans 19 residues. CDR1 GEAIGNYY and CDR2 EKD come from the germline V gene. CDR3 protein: CACDTVGGYPEIYTDKLIF. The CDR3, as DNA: TGTGCCTGTGACACCGTCGGGGGATACCCCGAAATCTACACCGATAAACTCATCTTT.

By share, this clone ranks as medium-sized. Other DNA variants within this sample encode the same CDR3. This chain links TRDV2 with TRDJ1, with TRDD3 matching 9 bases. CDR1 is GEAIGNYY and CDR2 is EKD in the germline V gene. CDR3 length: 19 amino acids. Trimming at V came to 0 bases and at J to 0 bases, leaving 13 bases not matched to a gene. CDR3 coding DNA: TGTGCCTGTGACACCCTCCAAGGGGGTGGGGGATATGACACCGATAAACTCATCTTT. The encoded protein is CACDTLQGGGGYDTDKLIF.

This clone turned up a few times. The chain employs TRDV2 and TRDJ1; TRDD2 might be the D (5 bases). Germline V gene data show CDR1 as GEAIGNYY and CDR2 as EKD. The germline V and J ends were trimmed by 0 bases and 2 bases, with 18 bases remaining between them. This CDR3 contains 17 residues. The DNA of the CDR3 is TGTGCCTGTGACACCATCGACCCTACGGACGAAACCGATAAACTCATCTTT. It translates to CACDTIDPTDETDKLIF.

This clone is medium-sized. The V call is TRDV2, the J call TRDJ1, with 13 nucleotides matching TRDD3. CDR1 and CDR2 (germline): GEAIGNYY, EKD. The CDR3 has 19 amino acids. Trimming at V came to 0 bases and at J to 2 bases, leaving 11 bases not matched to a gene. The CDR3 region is CACDTVTGGYAGRTDKLIF. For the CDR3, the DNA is TGTGCCTGTGACACCGTCACTGGGGGATACGCAGGTCGAACCGATAAACTCATCTTT.

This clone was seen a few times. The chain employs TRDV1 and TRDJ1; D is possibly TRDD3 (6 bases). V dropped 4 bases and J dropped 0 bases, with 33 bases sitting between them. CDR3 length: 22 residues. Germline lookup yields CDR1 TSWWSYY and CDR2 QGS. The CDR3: CALGARTSPWGYNGRYTDKLIF. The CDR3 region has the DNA TGTGCTCTTGGGGCCCGTACTTCCCCATGGGGGTACAACGGAAGGTACACCGATAAACTCATCTTT.

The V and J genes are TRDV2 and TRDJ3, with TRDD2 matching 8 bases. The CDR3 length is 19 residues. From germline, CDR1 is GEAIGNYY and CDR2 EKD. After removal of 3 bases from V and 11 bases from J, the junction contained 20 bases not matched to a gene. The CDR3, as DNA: TGTGCCTGTGACCCGGCGCTTCCTACACGGGACAACGGGGCCCGACAGATGTTTTTC. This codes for CACDPALPTRDNGARQMFF.

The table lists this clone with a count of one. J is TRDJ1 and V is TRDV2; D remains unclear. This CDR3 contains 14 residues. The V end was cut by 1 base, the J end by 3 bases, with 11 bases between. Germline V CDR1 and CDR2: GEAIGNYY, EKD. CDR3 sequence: CACDTVVRSDKLIF. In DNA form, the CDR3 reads TGTGCCTGTGACACTGTCGTACGTTCCGATAAACTCATCTTT.

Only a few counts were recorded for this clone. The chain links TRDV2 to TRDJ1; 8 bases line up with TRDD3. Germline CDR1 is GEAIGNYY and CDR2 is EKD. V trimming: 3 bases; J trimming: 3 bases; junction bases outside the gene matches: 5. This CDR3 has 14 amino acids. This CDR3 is CACDVVGDADKLIF. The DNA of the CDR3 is TGTGCCTGTGACGTTGTGGGGGATGCCGATAAACTCATCTTT.

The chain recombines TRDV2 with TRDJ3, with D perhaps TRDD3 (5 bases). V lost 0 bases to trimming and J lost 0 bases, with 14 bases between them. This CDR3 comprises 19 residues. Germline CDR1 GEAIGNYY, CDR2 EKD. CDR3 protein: CACDTVGGDRSWDTRQMFF. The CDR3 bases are TGTGCCTGTGACACCGTCGGAGGGGACCGCTCCTGGGACACCCGACAGATGTTTTTC.

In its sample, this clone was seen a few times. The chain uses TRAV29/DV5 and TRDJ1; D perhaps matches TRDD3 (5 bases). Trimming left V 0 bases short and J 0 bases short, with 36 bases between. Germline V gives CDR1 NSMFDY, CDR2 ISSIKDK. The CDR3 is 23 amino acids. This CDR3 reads CAASALLLPGGLGEVLDTDKLIF. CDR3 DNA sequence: TGTGCAGCAAGCGCGCTCCTTTTGCCCGGAGGCCTGGGAGAGGTTTTAGACACCGATAAACTCATCTTT.

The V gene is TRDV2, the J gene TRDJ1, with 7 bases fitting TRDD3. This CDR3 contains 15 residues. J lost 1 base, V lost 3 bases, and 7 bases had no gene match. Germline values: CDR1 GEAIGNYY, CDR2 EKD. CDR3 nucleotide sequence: TGTGCCTGTGACCCACTGGGGCTTCCCACCGATAAACTCATCTTT. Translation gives CACDPLGLPTDKLIF.

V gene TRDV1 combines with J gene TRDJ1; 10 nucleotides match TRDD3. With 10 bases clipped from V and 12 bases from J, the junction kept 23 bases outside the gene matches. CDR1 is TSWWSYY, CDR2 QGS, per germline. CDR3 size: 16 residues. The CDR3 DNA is TGTGCTCGGGGGACCGCTCCGTTGGGGGATACCGATAACATCATCTTT. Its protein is CARGTAPLGDTDNIIF.

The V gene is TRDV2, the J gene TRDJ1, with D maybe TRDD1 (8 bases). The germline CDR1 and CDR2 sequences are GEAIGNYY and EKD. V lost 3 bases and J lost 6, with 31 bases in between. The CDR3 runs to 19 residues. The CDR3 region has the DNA TGTGCCTGTGACGCCTTCAGTACTTGTGGATACGAAATAGTCTATAAACTCATCTTT. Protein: CACDAFSTCGYEIVYKLIF.

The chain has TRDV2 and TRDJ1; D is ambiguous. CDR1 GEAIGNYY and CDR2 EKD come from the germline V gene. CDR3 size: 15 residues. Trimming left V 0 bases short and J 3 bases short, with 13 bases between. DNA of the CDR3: TGTGCCTGTGACACCCTACTGAGGTCTTCCGATAAACTCATCTTT. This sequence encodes CACDTLLRSSDKLIF.

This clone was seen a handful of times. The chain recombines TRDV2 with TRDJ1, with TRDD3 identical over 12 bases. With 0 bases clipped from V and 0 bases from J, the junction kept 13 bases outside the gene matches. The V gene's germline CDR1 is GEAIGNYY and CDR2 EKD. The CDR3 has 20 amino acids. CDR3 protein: CACDTLVLGDTDAYTDKLIF. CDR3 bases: TGTGCCTGTGACACCTTAGTACTGGGGGATACCGACGCGTACACCGATAAACTCATCTTT.

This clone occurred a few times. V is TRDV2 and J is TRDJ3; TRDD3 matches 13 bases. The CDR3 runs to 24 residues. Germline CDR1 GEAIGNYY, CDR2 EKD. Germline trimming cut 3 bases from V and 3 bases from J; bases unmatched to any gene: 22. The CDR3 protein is CACDAVLGDTQEYRLGWDTRQMFF. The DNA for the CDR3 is TGTGCCTGTGACGCCGTACTGGGGGATACGCAGGAATATCGTTTAGGCTGGGACACCCGACAGATGTTTTTC.

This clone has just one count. CDR3 region: CACDILGGTDKLIF. The CDR3, as DNA: TGTGCCTGTGACATACTGGGGGGGACCGATAAACTCATCTTT. V and J are TRDV2 and TRDJ1, with 8 bases fitting TRDD3. V lost 2 bases and J lost 2; bases outside the gene matches: 3. This CDR3 spans 14 amino acids. From germline, CDR1 is GEAIGNYY and CDR2 EKD.

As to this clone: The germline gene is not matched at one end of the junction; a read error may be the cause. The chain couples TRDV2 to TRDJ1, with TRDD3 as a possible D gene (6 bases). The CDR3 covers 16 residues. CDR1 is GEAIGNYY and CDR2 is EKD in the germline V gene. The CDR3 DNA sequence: TGTGCCTGGGACACTGTACTGGGAGGGTACACCGATAAACTCATCTTT. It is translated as CAWDTVLGGYTDKLIF.

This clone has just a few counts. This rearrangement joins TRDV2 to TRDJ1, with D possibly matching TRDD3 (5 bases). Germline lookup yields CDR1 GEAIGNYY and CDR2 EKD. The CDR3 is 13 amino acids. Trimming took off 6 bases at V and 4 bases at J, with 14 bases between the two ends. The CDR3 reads CACNKLESDKLIF. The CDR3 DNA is TGTGCCTGTAACAAACTGGAGAGCGATAAACTCATCTTT.

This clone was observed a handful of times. For the CDR3, the DNA is TGTGCCTGTGTTCTCCTAGGCACCGATAAACTCATCTTT. Amino acid sequence: CACVLLGTDKLIF. The chain has TRDV2 and TRDJ1, with D perhaps TRDD2 (5 bases). CDR1 is GEAIGNYY and CDR2 is EKD in the germline V gene. V was pared by 5 bases and J by 1 base, with 10 bases between. The CDR3 spans 13 residues.

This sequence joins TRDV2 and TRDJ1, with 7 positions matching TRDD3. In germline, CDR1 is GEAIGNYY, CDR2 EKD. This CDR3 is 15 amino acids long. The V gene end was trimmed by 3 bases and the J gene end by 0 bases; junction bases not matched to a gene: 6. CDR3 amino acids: CACDVLGSYTDKLIF. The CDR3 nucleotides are TGTGCCTGTGACGTACTGGGGTCGTACACCGATAAACTCATCTTT.

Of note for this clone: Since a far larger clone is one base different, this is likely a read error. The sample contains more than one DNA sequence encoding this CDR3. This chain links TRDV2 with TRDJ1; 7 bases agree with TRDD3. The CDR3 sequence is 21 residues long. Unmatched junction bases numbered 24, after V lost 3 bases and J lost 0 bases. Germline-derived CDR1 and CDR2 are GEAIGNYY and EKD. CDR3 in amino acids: CACDALGGTTQPLLYTDKLIF. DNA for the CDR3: TGTGCCTGTGACGCCCTGGGGGGTACAACTCAACCCCTTCTCTACACCGATAAACTCATCTTT.

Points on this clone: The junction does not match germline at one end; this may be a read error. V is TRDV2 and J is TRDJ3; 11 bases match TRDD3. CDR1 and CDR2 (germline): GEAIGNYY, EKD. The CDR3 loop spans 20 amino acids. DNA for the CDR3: TGTGCCTGTGACACTGTACTGGGGGATAAGCTCTCCTGGGACACCCGAAAGATGTTTTTC. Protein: CACDTVLGDKLSWDTRKMFF.

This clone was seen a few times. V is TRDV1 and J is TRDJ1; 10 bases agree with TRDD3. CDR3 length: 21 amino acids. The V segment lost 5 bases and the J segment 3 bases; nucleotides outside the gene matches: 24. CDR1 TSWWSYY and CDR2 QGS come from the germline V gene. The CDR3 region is CALGHVCYVADWGILPDKLIF. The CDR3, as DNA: TGTGCTCTTGGGCACGTTTGTTATGTAGCGGACTGGGGGATTTTACCCGATAAACTCATCTTT.

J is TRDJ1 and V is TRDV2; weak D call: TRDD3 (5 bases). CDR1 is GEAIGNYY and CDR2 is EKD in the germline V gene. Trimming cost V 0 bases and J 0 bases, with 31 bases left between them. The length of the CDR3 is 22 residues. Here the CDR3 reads CACDTVVPGSYKSGRYTDKLIF. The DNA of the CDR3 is TGTGCCTGTGACACCGTTGTTCCGGGATCTTATAAGTCGGGGAGGTACACCGATAAACTCATCTTT.

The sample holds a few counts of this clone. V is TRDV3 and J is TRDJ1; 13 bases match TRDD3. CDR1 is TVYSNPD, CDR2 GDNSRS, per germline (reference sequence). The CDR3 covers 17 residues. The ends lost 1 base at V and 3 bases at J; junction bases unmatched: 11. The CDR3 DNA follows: TGTGCCTTTATTTCTAAACTGGGGGATACGGGGGCCGATAAACTCATCTTT. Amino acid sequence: CAFISKLGDTGADKLIF.

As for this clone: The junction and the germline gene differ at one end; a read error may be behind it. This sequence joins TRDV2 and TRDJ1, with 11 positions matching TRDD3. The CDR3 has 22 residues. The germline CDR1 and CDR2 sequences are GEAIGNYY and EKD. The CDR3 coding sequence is TGTGCCTGTGACACCGTAATAATGGGGGATACGCACGTGTTCAGGCACACCGATAAACCCATCTTT. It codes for CACDTVIMGDTHVFRHTDKPIF.